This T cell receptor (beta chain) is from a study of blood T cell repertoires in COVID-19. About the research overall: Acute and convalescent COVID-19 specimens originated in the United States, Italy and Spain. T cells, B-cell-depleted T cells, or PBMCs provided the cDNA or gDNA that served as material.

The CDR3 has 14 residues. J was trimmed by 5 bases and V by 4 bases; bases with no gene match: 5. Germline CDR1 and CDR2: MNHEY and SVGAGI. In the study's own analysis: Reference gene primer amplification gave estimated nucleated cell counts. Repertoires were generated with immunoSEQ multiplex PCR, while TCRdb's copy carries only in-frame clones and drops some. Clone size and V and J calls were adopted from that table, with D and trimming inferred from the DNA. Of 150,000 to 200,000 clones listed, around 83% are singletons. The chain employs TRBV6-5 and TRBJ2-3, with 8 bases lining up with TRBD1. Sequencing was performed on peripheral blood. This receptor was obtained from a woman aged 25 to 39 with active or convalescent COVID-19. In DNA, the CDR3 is TGTGCCAGCAGTTTTAGCAGGGGGCTAGATACGCAGTATTTT. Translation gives CASSFSRGLDTQYF.